The clone carrying this T cell receptor (beta chain) was counted at least ten times. These data belong to a study of shared clonotypes between healthy human individuals. Some clones are missing from TCRdb's copy, which holds only in-frame ones; the method was immunoSEQ multiplex PCR. The sample holds hundreds of thousands of clones; approximately 75% are singletons and the top ten take about 2%. Germline V gene data show CDR1 as SGHAT and CDR2 as FQNNGV. The CDR3 has 14 residues. V lost 5 bases to trimming and J lost 8 bases; unmatched junction nucleotides: 11. The sample was memory CD4+ T cells sorted from blood. Subset given: CD45RA-negative fraction. This sequence originates from a woman aged 25 to 39 in good health. The rearrangement uses TRBV11-2 and TRBJ1-1, with 7 bases fitting TRBD1. CDR3 amino acids: CASSLPRQGPEAFF. CDR3 nucleotides: TGTGCCAGCAGCCTCCCGCGACAGGGTCCGGAAGCTTTCTTT.